These T cell receptor beta chains were read from a single sample in a study of identical twins. TCRdb re-derived calls from the 5' RACE reads in MiXCR, one entry per CDR3 protein. The sample shows 200,000 to 300,000 distinct CDR3 sequences, approximately 7.9% of them seen only once. The data also belong to a second study, concerning yellow fever vaccine responses in identical twins.

Sequencing input: CD8+ T cells sorted from blood. The source of these receptors is a woman aged 18-29 years in good health. Each CDR3 is given without its conserved first and last residue. A clone size is listed for some rows: how often the clone was seen (once, few, many), or a class if it is expanded.

size | J | V | CDR3
NA | TRBJ2-7 | TRBV28 | ASSSGTGVFYEQY
few | TRBJ1-5 | TRBV24-1 | ATSAAEYNQPQH
few | TRBJ2-5 | TRBV16 | ASSLVGERQETQY
few | TRBJ2-3 | TRBV7-6 | ASSGEGRGPKH
many | TRBJ2-5 | TRBV27 | ASSPYQGPETQY
NA | TRBJ2-7 | TRBV7-6 | ASSYGLDYEQY
many | TRBJ2-1 | TRBV5-1 | ANTIGTEQF
many | TRBJ2-1 | TRBV29-1 | SAGLAGGFYEQF
many | TRBJ2-3 | TRBV20-1 | SARVLEGLVTDTQY
many | TRBJ2-1 | TRBV28 | ASSFTYPYNEQF
NA | TRBJ1-2 | TRBV6-1 | ASRSLSGGAVGYT
many | TRBJ2-1 | TRBV10-3 | AIRAVGTNEQF
many | TRBJ2-1 | TRBV29-1 | SVVGLAGWEYNEQF
many | TRBJ1-4 | TRBV12-3/TRBV12-4 | ASSLWYGEKLF
few | TRBJ1-2 | TRBV6-4 | ASSEHRVNYGYT
few | TRBJ2-5 | TRBV6-1 | ASTDYPDRYQETQY
NA | TRBJ2-2 | TRBV14 | ASSQVGLAGNSDTGELF
NA | TRBJ2-7 | TRBV7-8 | ASSHPGDEQY
NA | TRBJ2-4 | TRBV12-3/TRBV12-4 | ASSSTEFGPKNIQY
few | TRBJ1-1 | TRBV14 | ASNPVGPGSEAF
NA | TRBJ2-1 | TRBV24-1 | ATSWSVYNEQF
few | TRBJ1-5 | TRBV7-2 | ASSDRGAGGNQPQH
few | TRBJ2-5 | TRBV14 | ASSQDWLAEETQY
NA | TRBJ2-1 | TRBV14 | ASSQDLIWAGDEQF
few | TRBJ2-7 | TRBV4-1 | ASSQVWDRTYEQY
NA | TRBJ2-1 | TRBV7-8 | ASSLGGNYEQF
few | TRBJ2-2 | TRBV20-1 | SAVHGTGNTGELF
few | TRBJ2-3 | TRBV27 | ASSYRGPSTDTQY
many | TRBJ2-2 | TRBV5-6 | ASSFAANTGELF
NA | TRBJ2-3 | TRBV4-2 | ASSQYPGTADTQY
many | TRBJ2-5 | TRBV7-9 | ASSNPGTSGSRETQY
few | TRBJ2-7 | TRBV3-1 | ASSQDGASAYEQY
few | TRBJ1-2 | TRBV20-1 | SARSWQGDYGYT
many | TRBJ1-5 | TRBV28 | ASSSSVNRFSNQPQH
few | TRBJ2-7 | TRBV27 | ASSAGGQEY
many | TRBJ1-1 | TRBV9 | ASRLEGGTEAF
NA | TRBJ2-7 | TRBV12-3/TRBV12-4 | ASSPHFGAGRSYEQY
many | TRBJ2-6 | TRBV29-1 | SVENRDIHSGANVLT
many | TRBJ2-7 | TRBV5-1 | ASSLKQGTYEQY
many | TRBJ2-3 | TRBV7-9 | ASSLPRGTDTQY